This is a list of T cell receptor beta chains from one sample in a study of vaccination effects on CD4 cells after COVID-19. These receptors have no known antigen. TCRdb's copy holds only in-frame clones and misses some; the assay was immunoSEQ multiplex PCR. The repertoire holds about 79,000 clones, roughly four fifths seen once, with about 1.7% in the top ten. The sample in question was CD4+ T cells from PBMCs cultured with HCoV-229E spike peptides, obtained before COVID-19 vaccination. These receptors originate from a human donor who received a COVID-19 vaccine. Both conserved end residues are part of each CDR3. D genes are given only for firm matches. Where a row states a size, it is once, few, many or the class of an expanded clone; other rows omit it.

j_call,v_call,d_call,clone_size,cdr3_nt,cdr3_aa
TRBJ1-2,TRBV7-9,-,-,TGTGCCAGCAGCTTAAGTGACGGCTATGGCTACACCTTC,CASSLSDGYGYTF
TRBJ2-5,TRBV10-3,TRBD2,-,TGTGCCATATCCCTAGCGGGGGACCAGAAAGAGACCCAGTACTTC,CAISLAGDQKETQYF
TRBJ1-1,TRBV2,-,few,TGTGCCAGCAGGTTAGGCAGGTCTAGCACTGAAGCTTTCTTT,CASRLGRSSTEAFF
TRBJ1-5,TRBV28,TRBD1,-,TGTGCCAGCAGTGAGGACAGGGGCGGGTCAGGGTTTCAGCCCCAGCATTTT,CASSEDRGGSGFQPQHF
TRBJ2-4,TRBV29-1,-,-,TGCAGCGTTGAATTGCAGGGCTTGAACATTCAGTACTTC,CSVELQGLNIQYF
TRBJ1-2,TRBV28,TRBD1,few,TGTGCCTGCGAACAAGGGGGACAGGGGGAAAGAGGGGGCTACACCTTC,CACEQGGQGERGGYTF
TRBJ2-2,TRBV19,TRBD2,few,TGTGCCAGTAGTCCTAGCGGGGCCAACACCGGGGAGCTGTTTTTT,CASSPSGANTGELFF
TRBJ2-1,TRBV7-2,TRBD1,-,TGTGCCAGCAGCTCCCCCAGGGGGAATGAGCAGTTCTTC,CASSSPRGNEQFF
TRBJ2-5,TRBV11-2,-,-,TGTGCCAGCAGGAAACGGGCCGGGGGCACCGCTGTCACCATTGAGACCCAGTACTTC,CASRKRAGGTAVTIETQYF
TRBJ1-2,TRBV4-1,-,few,TGCGCCAGCAGCCAACATAGTTTGTCCGGGTCTTATGGCTACACCTTC,CASSQHSLSGSYGYTF
TRBJ1-5,TRBV7-8,TRBD1,-,TGTGCCAGCAGCCCAGGGGACAGGGAGAATCAGCCCCAGCATTTT,CASSPGDRENQPQHF
TRBJ2-3,TRBV28,-,-,TGTGCCAGCATTTTGCAGTCTAGCACAGATACGCAGTATTTT,CASILQSSTDTQYF
TRBJ2-5,TRBV18,-,-,TGTGCCAGCTCACCAGGTGTGGGAGAGACCCAGTACTTC,CASSPGVGETQYF
TRBJ2-1,TRBV7-3,TRBD1,-,TGTGCCAGCAGCTTAAACGGACAGGGGTCCTACAATGAGCAGTTCTTC,CASSLNGQGSYNEQFF
TRBJ2-5,TRBV2,-,-,TGTGCCAGCAGTGATCGGACGCGCGAGACCCAGTACTTC,CASSDRTRETQYF
TRBJ2-1,TRBV18,TRBD2,-,TGTGCCAGCTCACCAAGGACTAGCGGCGCCCACAATGAGCAGTTCTTC,CASSPRTSGAHNEQFF
TRBJ1-2,TRBV19,-,once,TGTGCCAGTAGTATGTTCCAGCAGGGTAGTGGCTACACCTTC,CASSMFQQGSGYTF
TRBJ1-1,TRBV20-1,-,-,TGCAGTGCTAGTCGAGCTGCAGGGGCCGCGAACACTGAAGCTTTCTTT,CSASRAAGAANTEAFF
TRBJ1-1,TRBV5-1,-,-,TGCGCCAGCAGCTTGTCTGGCTTTGAAGCTTTCTTT,CASSLSGFEAFF
TRBJ1-3,TRBV9,-,-,TGTGCCAGCAGCCGCGGAGACAGCTCTGGAAACACCATATATTTT,CASSRGDSSGNTIYF
TRBJ2-1,TRBV19,TRBD2,-,TGTGCCAGTAGTGAGGTAGCGGGGAGCTACAATGAGCAGTTCTTC,CASSEVAGSYNEQFF
TRBJ2-4,TRBV7-2,TRBD1,-,TGTGCCAGCAGCTCCCCAGACAGGGTCAACATTCAGTACTTC,CASSSPDRVNIQYF